The next 17 T cell receptor beta chains were all read from a single sample in a study of graft-versus-host responses after intestinal transplantation. Measured with immunoSEQ multiplex PCR; TCRdb has only the in-frame clones, and not every one. Of fewer than 70,000 clones in the sample, 92% were seen once. Source: bone marrow, taken 734 days after intestinal transplantation. These TCRs come from a human patient who received an intestinal transplant, so some T cells may come from the graft donor.

The V and J genes are TRBV11-3 and TRBJ2-7, with a tentative D call TRBD2 (5 bases). This CDR3 is built from 13 residues. V gave up 5 bases and J gave up 5 bases, with 13 bases separating them. Germline assignment: CDR1 SGHNT and CDR2 YENEEA. CDR3 sequence reads: CASSRGGGHEQYF. The CDR3 coding sequence is TGTGCCAGCAGCCGAGGAGGAGGCCACGAGCAGTACTTC.

The rearrangement uses TRBV10-3 and TRBJ1-3, with D perhaps matching TRBD1 (6 bases). Germline assignment: CDR1 ENHRY and CDR2 SYGVKD. CDR3 length: 14 residues. V lost 6 bases, J lost 0 bases, and 9 bases lay in between. CDR3 DNA sequence: TGTGCCATCAGCGGGACACACTCTGGAAACACCATATATTTT. Amino acids: CAISGTHSGNTIYF.

This chain uses TRBV6-6 with TRBJ2-7; 8 nucleotides line up with TRBD1. Germline CDR1 MNHNY, CDR2 SVGAGI (reference sequence). This CDR3 region has 14 residues. With V trimmed by 7 bases and J by 2 bases, 7 bases remained unmatched. The CDR3 nucleotides read TGTGCCAGCACCATTGGACAGGGCCCCTACGAGCAGTACTTC. The encoded protein is CASTIGQGPYEQYF.

The gene calls are TRBV10-3 and TRBJ1-1, with 7 bases aligning to TRBD1. The CDR3 has 15 residues. Germline lookup yields CDR1 ENHRY and CDR2 SYGVKD. Trimming cost V 0 bases and J 1 base; bases outside gene matches: 2. The CDR3 region has the DNA TGTGCCATCAGTGAGTCGGGGACAGAGAACACTGAAGCTTTCTTT. Protein product: CAISESGTENTEAFF.

The chain uses TRBV7-7 and TRBJ2-5, with D possibly being TRBD2 (7 bases). The last part of the DNA fits TRBJ2-7 better; the J call may be wrong. Germline V CDR1 and CDR2: SSHAT, FNYEAQ (reference sequence). The CDR3 runs 13 residues. CDR3 nucleotide sequence: TGTGCCAGCAGCTTAGAGGGGGGGAGCGAGCAGTACTTC. Amino acid sequence: CASSLEGGSEQYF.

The V call is TRBV27, the J call TRBJ2-2; D remains unclear. Germline CDR1 MNHEY, CDR2 SMNVEV (reference sequence). Between the trimmed V and J ends, which lost 4 bases and 7 bases, there was a span of 4 bases. There are 11 residues in the CDR3. The CDR3 DNA reads as TGTGCCAGCAGTTCCGTCGGGGAGCTGTTTTTT. Translation gives CASSSVGELFF.

The rearrangement links TRBV6-5 to TRBJ2-6; unclear D gene. Trimming left V 4 bases short and J 0 bases short, with 4 bases between. Germline V gene data show CDR1 as MNHEY and CDR2 as SVGAGI. This CDR3 is built from 14 residues. The CDR3 sequence is CASSSVSGANVLTF. In DNA form, the CDR3 reads TGTGCCAGCAGTTCAGTCTCTGGGGCCAACGTCCTGACTTTC.

The sample holds one count of this clone. V is TRBV5-1 and J is TRBJ2-7; a weak D match, TRBD2 (6 bases). Trimming stripped 1 base from V and 0 bases from J, with 11 bases between. The CDR3 contains 15 residues. Germline CDR1 SGHRS, CDR2 YFSETQ. CDR3 nucleotide sequence: TGCGCCAGCAGCTTGTCCGGGAGTCCCTCCTACGAGCAGTACTTC. Its protein product is CASSLSGSPSYEQYF.

V usage is TRBV9 and J usage is TRBJ1-1; maybe TRBD1 (5 bases). The CDR3 extends over 15 amino acids. Trimming took 4 bases from V and 1 from J, leaving 14 bases between them. The germline gives CDR1 SGDLS, CDR2 YYNGEE. The CDR3 DNA is TGTGCCAGCAGCCCGGGAGGTGGGGCGAACACTGAAGCTTTCTTT. This translates into CASSPGGGANTEAFF.

This clone occurred once. This chain joins TRBV27 and TRBJ2-1; D may be TRBD2 (5 bases). The length of the CDR3 is 15 residues. V lost 8 bases to trimming and J lost 4 bases, with 18 bases between them. Germline V gene data show CDR1 as MNHEY and CDR2 as SMNVEV (reference sequence). The CDR3 loop reads CASGSFMAGYNEQFF. The CDR3 DNA follows: TGTGCCAGCGGAAGCTTCATGGCGGGTTACAATGAGCAGTTCTTC.

This sequence joins TRBV7-9 and TRBJ2-7, with D perhaps TRBD1 (6 bases). In germline, CDR1 is SEHNR, CDR2 FQNEAQ (reference sequence). There are 13 residues in the CDR3. V shed 2 bases and J shed 5 bases, with 10 bases lying between them. This chain's CDR3 is CASSLPSGDEQYF. The CDR3 bases are TGTGCCAGCAGCTTACCTTCAGGGGACGAGCAGTACTTC. Complete variable domain (other parts from reference TRBV7-9 and TRBJ2-7): DTGVSQNPRHKITKRGQNVTFRCDPISEHNRLYWYRQTLGQGPEFLTYFQNEAQLEKSRLLSDRFSAERPKGSFSTLEIQRTEQGDSAMYLCASSLPSGDEQYFGPGTRLTVT.

J is TRBJ1-2 and V is TRBV6-1; 9 bases are shared with TRBD1. The CDR3 loop spans 15 amino acids. The V and J ends lost 5 bases and 3 bases, in that order; junction bases with no gene match: 7. Germline V gives CDR1 MNHNS, CDR2 SASEGT. The CDR3 sequence: CASSWGQGLYYGYTF. The CDR3 nucleotides are TGTGCCAGCAGTTGGGGACAGGGTCTATACTATGGCTACACCTTC.

The genes are TRBV6-1 and TRBJ2-1; the D call may be TRBD1 or TRBD2 (5 bases each). The CDR3 totals 15 residues. The V gene lost 10 bases and the J gene lost 0 bases, with 16 bases spanning the gap. The germline V gene encodes CDR1 MNHNS and CDR2 SASEGT. DNA of the CDR3: TGTGCCACCCACTTCGGGGCCATCTCCTACAATGAGCAGTTCTTC. Translation gives CATHFGAISYNEQFF.

The genes are TRBV5-5 and TRBJ2-7, with TRBD1 matching 7 bases. V was pared by 0 bases and J by 2 bases, with 8 bases of the junction left unmatched. Germline V gene sequence: CDR1 SGHKS, CDR2 YYEKEE (reference sequence). The CDR3 totals 16 residues. CDR3 DNA sequence: TGTGCCAGCAGCTTGGCCCCGGGGACAGAAACCTACGAGCAGTACTTC. This translates into CASSLAPGTETYEQYF. Drawing the rest from reference TRBV5-5 and TRBJ2-7, the complete variable domain is DAGVTQSPTHLIKTRGQQVTLRCSPISGHKSVSWYQQVLGQGPQFIFQYYEKEERGRGNFPDRFSARQFPNYSSELNVNALLLGDSALYLCASSLAPGTETYEQYFGPGTRLTVT.

The V gene is TRBV11-2, the J gene TRBJ1-4; D is possibly TRBD1 (6 bases). The germline V and J ends were trimmed by 3 bases and 0 bases, with 11 bases remaining between them. The CDR3 extends over 16 amino acids. Germline CDR1 reads SGHAT; CDR2 reads FQNNGV. The chain's CDR3 is CASSLVGGATNEKLFF. The DNA for the CDR3 is TGTGCCAGCAGCTTGGTAGGGGGGGCAACTAATGAAAAACTGTTTTTT.

V gene TRBV19 combines with J gene TRBJ1-6, with D possibly being TRBD1 (6 bases). The length of the CDR3 is 17 residues. CDR1 is LNHDA, CDR2 SQIVND, per germline (reference sequence). The V gene lost 4 bases and the J gene lost 9 bases, with 22 bases spanning the gap. The CDR3 reads CASSRTVGSLLISPLHF. CDR3 in DNA: TGTGCCAGTAGTAGGACAGTCGGTTCCTTATTAATTTCACCCCTCCACTTT.

The J gene is TRBJ1-5, the V gene TRBV6-5; 10 nucleotides match TRBD1. After removal of 6 bases from V and 5 bases from J, the junction contained 7 bases not matched to a gene. Germline CDR1 MNHEY, CDR2 SVGAGI. The CDR3 loop spans 15 amino acids. The CDR3 nucleotides read TGTGCCAGCAGCCGGACCGGGACAGGGGATCAGCCCCAGCATTTT. Translating gives CASSRTGTGDQPQHF.